These 5 T cell receptor beta chains were sequenced from one sample in a study of control samples from healthy donors and cancer patients. The repertoire was sequenced with immunoSEQ multiplex PCR; TCRdb's copy has only in-frame clones and lacks some. The table lists about 130,000 clones, approximately 90% of them singletons. The sequenced sample consisted of blood. These receptor sequences come from a man between 18 and 29 years old in good health.

This clone was observed a few times. This rearrangement joins TRBV19 to TRBJ1-4; no reliable D call. Per germline, CDR1 LNHDA and CDR2 SQIVND (reference sequence). CDR3 length: 15 amino acids. The V end was cut by 7 bases, the J end by 0 bases, with 12 bases between. This CDR3 reads CASMRQSATNEKLFF. CDR3 coding DNA: TGTGCCAGTATGAGGCAGTCCGCAACTAATGAAAAACTGTTTTTT. Filled out from reference TRBV19 and TRBJ1-4, the complete variable domain reads DGGITQSPKYLFRKEGQNVTLSCEQNLNHDAMYWYRQDPGQGLRLIYYSQIVNDFQKGDIAEGYSVSREKKESFPLTVTSAQKNPTAFYLCASMRQSATNEKLFFGSGTQLSVL.

The chain employs TRBV19 and TRBJ2-7, with 15 bases identical to TRBD2. The length of the CDR3 is 18 residues. Germline-derived CDR1 and CDR2 are LNHDA and SQIVND (reference sequence). V was pared by 5 bases and J by 1 base, with 9 bases of the junction left unmatched. The CDR3 spells CASSPRGLAGGPSYEQYF. CDR3 in DNA: TGTGCCAGTAGTCCTCGGGGACTAGCGGGGGGCCCGTCCTACGAGCAGTACTTC.

This rearrangement joins TRBV6-1 to TRBJ1-5; no clear D gene. The J call could be wrong; TRBJ2-3 is a better fit for the DNA end. CDR3 length equals 13 residues. Germline V gene lookup returns CDR1 MNHNS and CDR2 SASEGT. The CDR3 sequence is CASSEAGEEPQYF. The CDR3 DNA reads TGTGCCAGCAGTGAAGCCGGAGAGGAGCCCCAGTATTTT.

This chain uses TRBV5-1 with TRBJ1-2; D unresolved. Germline lookup yields CDR1 SGHRS and CDR2 YFSETQ. The CDR3 spans 14 residues. Trimming cost V 3 bases and J 4 bases, with 13 bases left between them. The CDR3 is CASSSIQEPYGYTF. The CDR3 DNA reads as TGCGCCAGCAGCTCGATCCAGGAACCCTATGGCTACACCTTC.

J is TRBJ1-1 and V is TRBV27; D uncertain. Germline V gene data show CDR1 as MNHEY and CDR2 as SMNVEV (reference sequence). The CDR3 is made up of 14 amino acids. With 3 bases removed from V and 0 bases from J, the gap between germline ends came to 8 bases. The CDR3 region is CASSLGLMNTEAFF. CDR3 sequence (DNA): TGTGCCAGCAGTTTGGGTCTTATGAACACTGAAGCTTTCTTT.